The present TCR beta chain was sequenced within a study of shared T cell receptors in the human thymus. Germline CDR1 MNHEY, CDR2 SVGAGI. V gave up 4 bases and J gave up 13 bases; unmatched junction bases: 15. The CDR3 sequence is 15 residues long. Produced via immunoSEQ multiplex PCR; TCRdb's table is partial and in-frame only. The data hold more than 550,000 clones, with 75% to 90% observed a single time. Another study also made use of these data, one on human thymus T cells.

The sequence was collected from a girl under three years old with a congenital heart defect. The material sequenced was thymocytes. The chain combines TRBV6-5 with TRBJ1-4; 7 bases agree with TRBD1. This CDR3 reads CASSSRDSALEGLFF. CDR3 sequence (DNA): TGTGCCAGCAGTTCCCGGGACAGTGCCCTAGAGGGACTGTTTTTT.